Sequencing of this T cell receptor beta chain was carried out in a study of T cell changes during pregnancy in multiple sclerosis. V lost 7 bases to trimming and J lost 4 bases, with 19 bases between them. CDR1 is LNHDA and CDR2 is SQIVND in the germline V gene (reference sequence). The CDR3 contains 15 residues. TCRdb's table, derived via immunoSEQ multiplex PCR, lists solely in-frame clones and lacks some. The profile shows some 80,000 clones, 94% of them singletons. This TCR was recovered from a female donor with multiple sclerosis, enrolled in a pregnancy study. The rearrangement uses TRBV19 and TRBJ1-1, with D unresolved. The sequenced sample was CD4+ T cells from peripheral blood mononuclear cells, obtained after pregnancy. The CDR3 is CASISGGRPSTEAFF. The CDR3 nucleotides are TGTGCCAGTATTTCCGGAGGCCGCCCGAGCACTGAAGCTTTCTTT.